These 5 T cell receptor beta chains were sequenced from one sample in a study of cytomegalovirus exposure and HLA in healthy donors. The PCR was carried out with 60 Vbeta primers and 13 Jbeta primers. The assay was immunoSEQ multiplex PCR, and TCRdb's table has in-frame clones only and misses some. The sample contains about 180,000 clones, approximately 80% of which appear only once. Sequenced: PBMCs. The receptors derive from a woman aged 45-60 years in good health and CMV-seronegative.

The CDR3 DNA is TGTGCCAGCAGCTCGCGGCAAGGGGGGGACGAGCAGTACTTC. Its translation is CASSSRQGGDEQYF. The chain uses TRBV5-6 and TRBJ2-7; possibly TRBD2 for D (7 bases). V was clipped by 3 bases and J by 5 bases, with 15 bases between them. CDR1 is SGHDT, CDR2 YYEEEE, per germline. This CDR3 region has 14 residues.

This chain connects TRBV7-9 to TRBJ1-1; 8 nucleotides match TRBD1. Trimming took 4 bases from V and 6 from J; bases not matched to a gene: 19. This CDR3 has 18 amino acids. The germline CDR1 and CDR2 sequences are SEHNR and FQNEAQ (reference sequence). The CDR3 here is CASSYPISGGANFPEAFF. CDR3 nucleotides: TGTGCCAGCAGCTACCCCATTTCAGGGGGCGCGAATTTCCCTGAAGCTTTCTTT.

Written as DNA, the CDR3 is TGTGCCATCAGTGAGCTCCCGGGACAGGGCTCACCCCTCCACTTT. It yields the protein CAISELPGQGSPLHF. The chain couples TRBV10-3 to TRBJ1-6, with TRBD1 matching over 9 bases. Germline lookup yields CDR1 ENHRY and CDR2 SYGVKD. The CDR3 totals 15 residues. V dropped 2 bases and J dropped 10; count of bases not matched to a gene: 6.

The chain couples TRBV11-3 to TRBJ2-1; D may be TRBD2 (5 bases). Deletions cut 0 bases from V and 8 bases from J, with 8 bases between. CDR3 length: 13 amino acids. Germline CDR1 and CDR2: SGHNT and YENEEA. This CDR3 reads CASSLERGDEQFF. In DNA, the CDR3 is TGTGCCAGCAGCTTAGAACGGGGTGATGAGCAGTTCTTC.

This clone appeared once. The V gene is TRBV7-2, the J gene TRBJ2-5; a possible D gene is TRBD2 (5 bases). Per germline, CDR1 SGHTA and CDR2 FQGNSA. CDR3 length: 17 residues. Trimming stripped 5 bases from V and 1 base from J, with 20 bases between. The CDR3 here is CASSGGLVVGLQETQYF. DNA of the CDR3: TGTGCCAGCAGCGGCGGACTCGTGGTGGGCCTCCAAGAGACCCAGTACTTC.